This record covers a single T cell receptor beta chain. Its specificity is unknown. At one end the junction does not follow the germline gene, possibly because of a read error. This specimen belongs to a study of cytomegalovirus exposure and HLA in healthy donors. Overall study: The Caucasian-associated ancestry cluster contained 81% of the approximately 420 genotyped donors. Findings and caveats of the study: Confirmation was obtained in vitro that a few CMV-associated chains are specific for CMV antigens.

The PCR contained 60 Vbeta and 13 Jbeta primers. Repertoires were generated with immunoSEQ multiplex PCR, while TCRdb's copy carries only in-frame clones and drops some. Here the sample spans more than 150,000 clones, 75% to 85% being singletons. This TCR derives from a woman in her 30s in good health and CMV-seropositive. Sequencing was carried out using PBMCs.

This CDR3 reads CASSTLREEF. CDR3 coding DNA: TGTGCCAGCAGTACACTCCGCGAGGAATTT. This sequence joins TRBV7-9 and TRBJ1-4; D gene ambiguous. Germline-derived CDR1 and CDR2 are SEHNR and FQNEAQ (reference sequence). The CDR3 loop spans 10 amino acids.